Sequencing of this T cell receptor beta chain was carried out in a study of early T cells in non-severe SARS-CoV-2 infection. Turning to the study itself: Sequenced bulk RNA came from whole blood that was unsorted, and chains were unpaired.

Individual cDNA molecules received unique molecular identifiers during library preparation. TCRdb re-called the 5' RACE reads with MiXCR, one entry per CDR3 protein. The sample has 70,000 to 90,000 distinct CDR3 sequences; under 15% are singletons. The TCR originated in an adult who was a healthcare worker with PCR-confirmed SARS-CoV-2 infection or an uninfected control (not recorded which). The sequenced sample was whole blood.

CDR3 region: CASSLPFANEQFF. The CDR3 DNA follows: TGTGCCAGCAGTCTCCCCTTCGCGAATGAGCAGTTCTTC. V and J are TRBV6-2 or TRBV6-3 and TRBJ2-1, with no clear D. Between the trimmed V and J ends, which lost 5 bases and 7 bases, there was a span of 12 bases. Germline V gives CDR1 MNHEY, CDR2 SVGEGT. This CDR3 has 13 amino acids.